What follows describes a single T cell receptor beta chain. The antigen remains undetermined. Trimming removed 3 bases from V and 0 bases from J, with 9 bases in between. This CDR3 has 15 residues. The germline CDR1 and CDR2 sequences are LNHDA and SQIVND (reference sequence). The data belong to a study of cytomegalovirus exposure and HLA in healthy donors. For the study at large: In an earlier analysis, 90 million to 130 million unique TCR beta sequences were found from some 200 million T cells.

Study results and caveats: In a later analysis, TCR beta V- and J-gene trimming showed a link to a missense DCLRE1C variant. Common viral pathogens seemed, in a later analysis, to connect with several of the most significant clusters. Researchers reported from a later analysis that most CMV-associated TCR beta chains appeared HLA-restricted.

The PCR used 60 Vbeta and 13 Jbeta primers. The table came from immunoSEQ multiplex PCR; TCRdb's copy has only in-frame clones and leaves some out. The data show 150,000 to 200,000 clones, with roughly 73% seen just once and less than 2% held by the top ten. Input material: PBMCs. This receptor was identified in a woman aged 25 to 39 in good health and CMV-seronegative. The rearrangement links TRBV19 to TRBJ1-5; no clear D gene. DNA for the CDR3: TGTGCCAGTAGTATGACTCAGTATAGCAATCAGCCCCAGCATTTT. Its protein is CASSMTQYSNQPQHF.